This T cell receptor (beta chain) was observed in a study of blood T cells in healthy people across ages. CDR1 and CDR2 from the germline V gene are MNHEY and SMNVEV (reference sequence). Trimming removed 2 bases at V and 5 bases at J, with 9 bases between. The CDR3 sequence is 13 residues long. With a J-beta primer mix and a sample-barcoded 5' primer, a second PCR ran roughly 6 to 12 cycles. Every individual sample yielded 2.5 million or more paired-end reads (each containing CDR3). One entry per CDR3 protein results from TCRdb running MiXCR on the 5' RACE reads. The data show some 760,000 distinct CDR3 sequences, roughly 25% seen once. The same sample was also studied in work on T cells of mothers and their children.

Sequenced: blood. The rearrangement joins TRBV27 to TRBJ1-2; no firm D call. The origin of this receptor is a boy between 10 and 17 years old in good health. The DNA for the CDR3 is TGTGCCAGCAGTTTAGGATCAGCGTATGGCTACACCTTC. The encoded protein is CASSLGSAYGYTF.